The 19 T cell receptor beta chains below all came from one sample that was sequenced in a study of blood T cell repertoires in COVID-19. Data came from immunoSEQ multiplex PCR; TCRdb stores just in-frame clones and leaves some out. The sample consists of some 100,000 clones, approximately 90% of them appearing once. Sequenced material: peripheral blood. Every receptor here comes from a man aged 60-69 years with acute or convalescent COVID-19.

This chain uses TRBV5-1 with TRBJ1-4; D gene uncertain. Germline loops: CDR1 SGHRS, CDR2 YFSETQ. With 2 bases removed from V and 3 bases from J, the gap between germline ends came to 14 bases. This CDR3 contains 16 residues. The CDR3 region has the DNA TGCGCCAGCAGCTTTGGATTAACTGCGGCTAATGAAAAACTGTTTTTT. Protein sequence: CASSFGLTAANEKLFF.

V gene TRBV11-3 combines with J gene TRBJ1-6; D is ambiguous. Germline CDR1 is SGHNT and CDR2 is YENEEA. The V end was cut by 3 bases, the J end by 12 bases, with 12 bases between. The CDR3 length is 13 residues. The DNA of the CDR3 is TGTGCCAGCAGCTTGGGTGGAGATCTACCCCTCCACTTT. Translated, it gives CASSLGGDLPLHF.

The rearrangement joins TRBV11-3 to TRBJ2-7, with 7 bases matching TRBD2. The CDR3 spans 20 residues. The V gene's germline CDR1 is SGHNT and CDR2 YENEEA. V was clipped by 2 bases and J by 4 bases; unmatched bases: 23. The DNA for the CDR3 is TGTGCCAGCAGCTTATTTAGGCCGGGTAATTGCCGGGAGGACGTTTACGAGCAGTACGTC. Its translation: CASSLFRPGNCREDVYEQYV.

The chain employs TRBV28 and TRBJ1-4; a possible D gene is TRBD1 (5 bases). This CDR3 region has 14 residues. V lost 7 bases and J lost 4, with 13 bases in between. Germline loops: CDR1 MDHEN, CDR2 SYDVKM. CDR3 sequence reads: CASTGAGDNEKLFF. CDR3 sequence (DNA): TGTGCCAGCACCGGAGCGGGGGATAATGAAAAACTGTTTTTT. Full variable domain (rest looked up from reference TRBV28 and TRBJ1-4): DVKVTQSSRYLVKRTGEKVFLECVQDMDHENMFWYRQDPGLGLRLIYFSYDVKMKEKGDIPEGYSVSREKKERFSLILESASTNQTSMYLCASTGAGDNEKLFFGSGTQLSVL.

CDR3: CASSSGTNNSPLHF. CDR3 bases: TGTGCCAGCAGTTCGGGGACAAACAATTCACCCCTCCACTTT. The V and J genes are TRBV6-1 and TRBJ1-6; maybe TRBD1 (6 bases). Looked up from germline, CDR1 is MNHNS and CDR2 is SASEGT. The CDR3 contains 14 residues. Trimming stripped 5 bases from V and 7 bases from J, with 12 bases between.

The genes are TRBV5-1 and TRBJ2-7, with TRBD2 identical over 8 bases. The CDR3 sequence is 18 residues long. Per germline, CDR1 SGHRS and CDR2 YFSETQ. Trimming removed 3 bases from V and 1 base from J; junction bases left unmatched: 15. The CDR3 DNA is TGCGCCAGCAGCTCACGGGGGGGCCTCGCAGGGTGGTCCTACGAGCAGTACTTC. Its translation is CASSSRGGLAGWSYEQYF.

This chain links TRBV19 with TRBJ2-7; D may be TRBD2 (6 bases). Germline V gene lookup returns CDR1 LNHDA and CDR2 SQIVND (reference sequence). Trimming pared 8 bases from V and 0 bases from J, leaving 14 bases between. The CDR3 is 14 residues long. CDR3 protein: CASSSGYSSYEQYF. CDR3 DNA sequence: TGTGCCAGTTCAAGCGGGTACAGCTCCTACGAGCAGTACTTC.

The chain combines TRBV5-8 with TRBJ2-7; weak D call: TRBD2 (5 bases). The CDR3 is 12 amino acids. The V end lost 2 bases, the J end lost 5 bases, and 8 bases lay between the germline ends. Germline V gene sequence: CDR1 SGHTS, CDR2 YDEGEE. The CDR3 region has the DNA TGTGCCAGCAGCTTTGAGGGCCACGAGCAGTACGTC. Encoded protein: CASSFEGHEQYV.

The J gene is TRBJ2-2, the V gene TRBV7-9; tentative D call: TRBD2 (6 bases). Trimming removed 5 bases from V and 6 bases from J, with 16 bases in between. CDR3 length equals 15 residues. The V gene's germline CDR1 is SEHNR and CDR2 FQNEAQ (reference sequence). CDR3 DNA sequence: TGTGCCAGCAGCCCGCCGGTGGGGGGTGCCGGGGAGCTGTTTTTT. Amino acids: CASSPPVGGAGELFF.

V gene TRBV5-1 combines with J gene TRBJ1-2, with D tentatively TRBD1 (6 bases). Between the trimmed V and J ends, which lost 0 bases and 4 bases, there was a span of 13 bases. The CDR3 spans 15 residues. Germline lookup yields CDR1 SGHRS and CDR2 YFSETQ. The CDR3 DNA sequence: TGCGCCAGCAGCTTGGATCCAGGGGCGGCCTATGGCTACACCTTC. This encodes CASSLDPGAAYGYTF.

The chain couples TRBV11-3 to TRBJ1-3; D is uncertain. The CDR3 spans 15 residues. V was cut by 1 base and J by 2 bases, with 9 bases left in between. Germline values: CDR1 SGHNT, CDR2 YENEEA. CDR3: CASSLAPQAGNTIYF. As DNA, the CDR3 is TGTGCCAGCAGCTTAGCTCCCCAGGCTGGAAACACCATATATTTT.

CDR3 bases: TGCGCCAGCAGCTTGACAGTCGTGGGAGAGGGCCTTTATGGCTACACCTTC. This translates into CASSLTVVGEGLYGYTF. The chain has TRBV5-1 and TRBJ1-2; D ambiguous. Germline V gives CDR1 SGHRS, CDR2 YFSETQ. The CDR3 consists of 17 residues. V lost 1 base to trimming and J lost 5 bases, with 21 bases between them.

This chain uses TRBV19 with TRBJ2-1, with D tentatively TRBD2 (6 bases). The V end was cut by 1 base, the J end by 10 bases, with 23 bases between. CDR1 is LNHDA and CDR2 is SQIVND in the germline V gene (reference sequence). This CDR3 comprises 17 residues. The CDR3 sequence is CASSIGRERSWSAEQFF. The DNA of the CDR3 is TGTGCCAGTAGTATAGGTCGGGAGCGGAGCTGGTCCGCGGAGCAGTTCTTC.

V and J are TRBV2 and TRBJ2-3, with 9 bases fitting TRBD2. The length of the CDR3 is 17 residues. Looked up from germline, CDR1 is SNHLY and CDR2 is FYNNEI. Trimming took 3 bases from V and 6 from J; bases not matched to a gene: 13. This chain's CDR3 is CASSDLRVAGVADTQYF. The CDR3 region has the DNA TGTGCCAGCAGTGACCTACGAGTAGCGGGAGTTGCGGATACGCAGTATTTT.

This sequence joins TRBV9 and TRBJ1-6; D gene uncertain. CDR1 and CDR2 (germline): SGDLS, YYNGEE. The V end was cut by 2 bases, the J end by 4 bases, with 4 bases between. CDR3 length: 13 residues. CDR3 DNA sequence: TGTGCCAGCAGCGTTACATATAATTCACCCCTCCACTTT. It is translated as CASSVTYNSPLHF.

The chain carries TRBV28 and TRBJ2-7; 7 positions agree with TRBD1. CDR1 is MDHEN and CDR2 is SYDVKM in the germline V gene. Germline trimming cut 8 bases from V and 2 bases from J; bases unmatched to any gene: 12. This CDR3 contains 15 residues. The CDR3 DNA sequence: TGTGCCAGCCAATTAGGGGGCGCGGTTCCCTACGAGCAGTACTTC. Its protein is CASQLGGAVPYEQYF.

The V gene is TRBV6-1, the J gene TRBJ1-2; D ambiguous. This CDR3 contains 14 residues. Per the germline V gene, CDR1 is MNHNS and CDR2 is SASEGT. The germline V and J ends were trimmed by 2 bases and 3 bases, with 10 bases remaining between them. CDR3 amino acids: CASSEYKGDYGYTF. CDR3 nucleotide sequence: TGTGCCAGCAGTGAATATAAGGGAGACTATGGCTACACCTTC.

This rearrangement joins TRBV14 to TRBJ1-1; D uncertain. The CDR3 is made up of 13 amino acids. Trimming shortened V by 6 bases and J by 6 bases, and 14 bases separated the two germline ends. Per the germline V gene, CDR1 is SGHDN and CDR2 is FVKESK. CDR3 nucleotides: TGTGCCAGCAGAGGCGGCGGTACCCCTGAAGCTTTCTTT. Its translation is CASRGGGTPEAFF.

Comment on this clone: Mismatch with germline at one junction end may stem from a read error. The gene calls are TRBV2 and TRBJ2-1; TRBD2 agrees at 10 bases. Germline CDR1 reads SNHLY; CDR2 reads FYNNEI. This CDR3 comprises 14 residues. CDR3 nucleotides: TGTGCCAGCAGTGTCGGTCCTAGCGGGAGCTCAAGGATCTTC. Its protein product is CASSVGPSGSSRIF.